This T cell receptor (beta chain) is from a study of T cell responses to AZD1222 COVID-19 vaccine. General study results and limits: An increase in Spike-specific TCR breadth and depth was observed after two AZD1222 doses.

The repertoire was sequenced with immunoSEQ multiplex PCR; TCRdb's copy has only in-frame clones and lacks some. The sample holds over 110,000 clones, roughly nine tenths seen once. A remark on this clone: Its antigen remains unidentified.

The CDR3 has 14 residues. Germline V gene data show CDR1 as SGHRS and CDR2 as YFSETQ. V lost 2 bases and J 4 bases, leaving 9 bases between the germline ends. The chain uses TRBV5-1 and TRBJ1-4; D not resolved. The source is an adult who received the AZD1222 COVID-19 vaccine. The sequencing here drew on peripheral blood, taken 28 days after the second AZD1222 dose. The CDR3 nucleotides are TGCGCCAGCAGCTTCTCCTCGAATAATGAAAAACTGTTTTTT. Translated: CASSFSSNNEKLFF.